This T cell receptor (beta chain) originates from a study of T cells in Graves' hyperthyroidism and ophthalmopathy. Study outcomes and limitations: In blood, most of the thyroid clonotypes expanded above 0.001 were also present.

CDR3 length: 16 residues. Germline lookup yields CDR1 SGHTA and CDR2 FQGNSA. Trimming cost V 2 bases and J 6 bases; bases outside gene matches: 8. TCR beta CDR3 regions were amplified from RNA. Carried out on the TCR CDR3, a first-round RT-PCR used the HTBI primer set. Via MiXCR, TCRdb re-called the multiplex PCR reads, giving one row per CDR3 protein. The sample lists roughly 550,000 distinct CDR3 sequences, 15% to 20% occurring once. Comment on this clonotype: Its antigen remains unidentified.

This sequence originates from a woman under 40 with Graves' ophthalmopathy. V usage is TRBV7-2 and J usage is TRBJ2-7; the match to TRBD2 covers 12 bases. Sequencing was performed on blood. The CDR3, as DNA: TGTGCCAGCAGCTTAACCGTGACTAGCGGGAGTAGCGAGCAGTACTTC. It specifies CASSLTVTSGSSEQYF. The variable domain in full, completed from reference TRBV7-2 and TRBJ2-7, reads GAGVSQSPSNKVTEKGKDVELRCDPISGHTALYWYRQSLGQGLEFLIYFQGNSAPDKSGLPSDRFSAERTGGSVSTLTIQRTQQEDSAVYLCASSLTVTSGSSEQYFGPGTRLTVT.